The entry below gives a single T cell receptor beta chain sequence along with its context. These data originate in a study of T cell changes during pregnancy in multiple sclerosis. Germline values: CDR1 SEHNR, CDR2 FQNEAQ (reference sequence). The V end was cut by 1 base, the J end by 3 bases, with 12 bases between. The CDR3 is 15 amino acids. Profiling relied on immunoSEQ multiplex PCR, and the TCRdb table lists in-frame clones only, not all of them. The sample lists tens of thousands of clones; more than 85% were seen once. The sequencing used CD4+ T cells from peripheral blood mononuclear cells, collected in the third trimester of pregnancy. The V and J genes are TRBV7-9 and TRBJ1-1; possibly TRBD1 for D (6 bases). The clonotype comes from a female donor in good health, enrolled as a control in a pregnancy study. The CDR3 DNA reads TGTGCCAGCAGCTTAGGACAGGACGGGGACACTGAAGCTTTCTTT. Residues: CASSLGQDGDTEAFF. The full variable domain, with the rest looked up from reference TRBV7-9 and TRBJ1-1, is DTGVSQNPRHKITKRGQNVTFRCDPISEHNRLYWYRQTLGQGPEFLTYFQNEAQLEKSRLLSDRFSAERPKGSFSTLEIQRTEQGDSAMYLCASSLGQDGDTEAFFGQGTRLTVV.